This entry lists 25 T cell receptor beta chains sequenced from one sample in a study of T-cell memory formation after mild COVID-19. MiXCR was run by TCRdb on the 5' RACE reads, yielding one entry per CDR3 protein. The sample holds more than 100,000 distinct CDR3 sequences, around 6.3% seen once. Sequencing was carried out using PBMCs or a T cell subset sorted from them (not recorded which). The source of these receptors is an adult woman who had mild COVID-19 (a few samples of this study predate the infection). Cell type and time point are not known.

The CDR3 nucleotides are TGTGCCAGCAGTCGAAGAAGGAGTGATGGAATCACTGAAGCTTTCTTT. Translation: CASSRRRSDGITEAFF. This chain connects TRBV27 to TRBJ1-1, with D hard to call. CDR3 length: 16 amino acids. CDR1 and CDR2 from the germline V gene are MNHEY and SMNVEV (reference sequence). Trimming cost V 5 bases and J 4 bases, with 20 bases left between them.

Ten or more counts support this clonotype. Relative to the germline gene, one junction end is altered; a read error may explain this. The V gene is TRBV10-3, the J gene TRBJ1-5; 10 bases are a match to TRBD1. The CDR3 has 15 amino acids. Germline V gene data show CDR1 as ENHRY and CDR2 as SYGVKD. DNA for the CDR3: TGTGCCATCAGTGGGGACAGGGGCGAGGATCAGCGCCAGCATTTT. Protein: CAISGDRGEDQRQHF.

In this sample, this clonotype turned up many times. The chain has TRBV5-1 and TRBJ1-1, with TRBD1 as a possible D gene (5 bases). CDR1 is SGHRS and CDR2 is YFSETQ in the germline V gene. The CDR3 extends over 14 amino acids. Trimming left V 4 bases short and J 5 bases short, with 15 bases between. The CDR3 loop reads CASSEGRPGTEAFF. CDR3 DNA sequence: TGCGCCAGCAGCGAGGGACGGCCGGGAACTGAAGCTTTCTTT.

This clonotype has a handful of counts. This CDR3 is CASSQGQKPPQGTGYGYTF. As DNA, the CDR3 is TGTGCCAGCAGCCAAGGACAAAAACCCCCCCAGGGGACGGGCTATGGCTACACCTTC. V usage is TRBV3-1 and J usage is TRBJ1-2, with TRBD1 as a possible D gene (6 bases). CDR3 length equals 19 residues. V was trimmed by 1 base and J by 4 bases, leaving 25 bases between them. Per the germline V gene, CDR1 is LGHDT and CDR2 is YNNKEL (reference sequence). The variable domain in full, completed from reference TRBV3-1 and TRBJ1-2, reads DTAVSQTPKYLVTQMGNDKSIKCEQNLGHDTMYWYKQDSKKFLKIMFSYNNKELIINETVPNRFSPKSPDKAHLNLHINSLELGDSAVYFCASSQGQKPPQGTGYGYTFGSGTRLTVV.

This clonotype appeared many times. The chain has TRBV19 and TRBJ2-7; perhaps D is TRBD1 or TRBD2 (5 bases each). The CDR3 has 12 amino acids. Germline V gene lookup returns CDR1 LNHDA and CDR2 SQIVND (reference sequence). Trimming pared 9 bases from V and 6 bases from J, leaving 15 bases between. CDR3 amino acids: CASSGDPSEQYF. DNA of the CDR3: TGTGCCAGCTCTGGGGACCCCTCCGAGCAGTACTTC.

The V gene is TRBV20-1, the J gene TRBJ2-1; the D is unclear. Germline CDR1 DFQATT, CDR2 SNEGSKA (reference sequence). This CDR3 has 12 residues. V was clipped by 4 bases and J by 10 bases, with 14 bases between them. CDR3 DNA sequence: TGCAGTGCTAAGCGCTCAGGCCACGAGCAGTTCTTC. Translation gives CSAKRSGHEQFF.

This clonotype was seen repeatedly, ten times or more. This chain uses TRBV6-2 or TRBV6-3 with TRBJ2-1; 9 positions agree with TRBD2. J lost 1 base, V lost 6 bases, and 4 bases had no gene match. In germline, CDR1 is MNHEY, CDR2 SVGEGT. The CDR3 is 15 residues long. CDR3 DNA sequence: TGTGCCAGCAGACTTAGCGGGAGTTCCTACAATGAGCAGTTCTTC. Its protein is CASRLSGSSYNEQFF.

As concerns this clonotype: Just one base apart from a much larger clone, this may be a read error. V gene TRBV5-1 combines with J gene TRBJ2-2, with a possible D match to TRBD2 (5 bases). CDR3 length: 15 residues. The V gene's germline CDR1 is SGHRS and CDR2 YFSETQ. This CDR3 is CASSPPTGNTGVLFF. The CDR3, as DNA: TGCGCCAGCAGCCCTCCGACGGGGAACACCGGGGTGCTGTTTTTT.

CDR3 loop: CASSLSLAGSYEQYF. In DNA form, the CDR3 reads TGCGCCAGCAGCTTGAGCCTAGCGGGATCCTACGAGCAGTACTTC. The chain is built from TRBV5-1 and TRBJ2-7, with TRBD2 matching 9 bases. V gave up 1 base and J gave up 1 base; unmatched junction bases: 3. Looked up from germline, CDR1 is SGHRS and CDR2 is YFSETQ. CDR3 length: 15 residues.

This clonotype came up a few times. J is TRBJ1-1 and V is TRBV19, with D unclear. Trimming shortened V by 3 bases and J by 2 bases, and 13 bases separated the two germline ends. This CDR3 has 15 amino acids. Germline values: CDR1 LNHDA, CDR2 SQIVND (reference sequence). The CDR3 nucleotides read TGTGCCAGTAGTATCGGCATACTACTCAACACTGAAGCTTTCTTT. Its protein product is CASSIGILLNTEAFF.

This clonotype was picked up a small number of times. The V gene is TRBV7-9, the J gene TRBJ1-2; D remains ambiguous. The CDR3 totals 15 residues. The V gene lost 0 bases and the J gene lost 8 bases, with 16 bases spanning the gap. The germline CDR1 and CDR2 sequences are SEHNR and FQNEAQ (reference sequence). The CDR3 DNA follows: TGTGCCAGCAGCTTAGCGCAGAGCCTACGAGGGGGCTACACCTTC. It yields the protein CASSLAQSLRGGYTF.

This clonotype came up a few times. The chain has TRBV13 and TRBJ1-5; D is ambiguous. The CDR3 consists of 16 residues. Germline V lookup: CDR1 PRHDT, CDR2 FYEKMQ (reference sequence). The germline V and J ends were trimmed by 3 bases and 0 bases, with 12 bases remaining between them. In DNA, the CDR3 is TGTGCCAGCAGCTTGAGAGGGAAGCTTAGCAATCAGCCCCAGCATTTT. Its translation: CASSLRGKLSNQPQHF.

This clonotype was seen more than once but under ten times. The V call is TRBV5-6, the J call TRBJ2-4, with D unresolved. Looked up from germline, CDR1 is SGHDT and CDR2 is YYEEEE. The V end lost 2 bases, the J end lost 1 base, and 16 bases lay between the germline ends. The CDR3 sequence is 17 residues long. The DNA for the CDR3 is TGTGCCAGCAGCTTAAGTCTCGGTAGGGTGGCCAAAAACATTCAGTACTTC. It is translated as CASSLSLGRVAKNIQYF.

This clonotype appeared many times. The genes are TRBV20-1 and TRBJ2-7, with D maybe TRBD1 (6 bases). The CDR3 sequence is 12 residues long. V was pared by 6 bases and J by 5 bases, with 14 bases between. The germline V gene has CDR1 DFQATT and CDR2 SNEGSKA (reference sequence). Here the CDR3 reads CSATGYKDEQYF. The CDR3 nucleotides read TGCAGTGCCACAGGGTATAAGGACGAGCAGTACTTC.

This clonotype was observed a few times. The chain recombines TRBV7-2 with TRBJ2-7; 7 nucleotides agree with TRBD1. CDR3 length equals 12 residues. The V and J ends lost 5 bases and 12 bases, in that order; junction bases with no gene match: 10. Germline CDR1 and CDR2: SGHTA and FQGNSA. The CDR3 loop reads CASSPRQGSAYF. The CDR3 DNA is TGTGCCAGCAGCCCTAGACAGGGTAGCGCGTACTTC. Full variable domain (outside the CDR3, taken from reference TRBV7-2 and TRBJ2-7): GAGVSQSPSNKVTEKGKDVELRCDPISGHTALYWYRQSLGQGLEFLIYFQGNSAPDKSGLPSDRFSAERTGGSVSTLTIQRTQQEDSAVYLCASSPRQGSAYFGPGTRLTVT.

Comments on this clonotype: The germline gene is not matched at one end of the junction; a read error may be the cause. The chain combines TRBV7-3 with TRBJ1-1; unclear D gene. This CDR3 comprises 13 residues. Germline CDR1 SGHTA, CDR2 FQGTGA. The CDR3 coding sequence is TGTGACAGCAGCCCCTACTTGAACACTGAAGCTTTCTTT. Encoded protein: CDSSPYLNTEAFF. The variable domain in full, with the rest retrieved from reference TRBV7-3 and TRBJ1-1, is GAGVSQTPSNKVTEKGKYVELRCDPISGHTALYWYRQSLGQGPEFLIYFQGTGAADDSGLPNDRFFAVRPEGSVSTLKIQRTERGDSAVYLCDSSPYLNTEAFFGQGTRLTVV.

CDR3 in DNA: TGTGCCAGCAGCCGAGGGGATCCGGGGGATGAGCAGTTCTTC. The encoded protein is CASSRGDPGDEQFF. V is TRBV14 and J is TRBJ2-1; a weak D match, TRBD2 (6 bases). CDR1 SGHDN and CDR2 FVKESK come from the germline V gene. The length of the CDR3 is 14 residues. V was cut by 4 bases and J by 8 bases, with 15 bases left in between.

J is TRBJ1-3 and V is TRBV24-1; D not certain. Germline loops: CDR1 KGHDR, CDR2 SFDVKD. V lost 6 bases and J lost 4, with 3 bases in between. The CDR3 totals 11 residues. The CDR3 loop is CATSTGNTIYF. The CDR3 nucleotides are TGTGCCACCAGTACGGGAAACACCATATATTTT.

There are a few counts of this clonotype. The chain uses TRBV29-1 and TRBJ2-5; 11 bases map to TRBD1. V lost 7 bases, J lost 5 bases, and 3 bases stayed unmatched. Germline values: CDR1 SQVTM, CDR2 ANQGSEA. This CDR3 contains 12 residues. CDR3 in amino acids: CSARTGGETQYF. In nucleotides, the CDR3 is TGCAGCGCCCGGACAGGGGGCGAGACCCAGTACTTC.

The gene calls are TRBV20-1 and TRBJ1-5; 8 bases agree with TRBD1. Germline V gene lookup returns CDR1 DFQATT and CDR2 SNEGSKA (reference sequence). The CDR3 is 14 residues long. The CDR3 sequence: CRDRSLHSNQPQHF. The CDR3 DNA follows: TGCCGGGACAGGAGCCTTCATAGCAATCAGCCCCAGCATTTT.

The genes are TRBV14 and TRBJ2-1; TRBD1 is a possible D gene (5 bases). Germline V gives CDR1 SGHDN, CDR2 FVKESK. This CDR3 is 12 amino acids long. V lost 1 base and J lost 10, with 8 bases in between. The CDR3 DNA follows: TGTGCCAGCAGCCAAGGGACAATAGAGCAGTTCTTC. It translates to CASSQGTIEQFF.

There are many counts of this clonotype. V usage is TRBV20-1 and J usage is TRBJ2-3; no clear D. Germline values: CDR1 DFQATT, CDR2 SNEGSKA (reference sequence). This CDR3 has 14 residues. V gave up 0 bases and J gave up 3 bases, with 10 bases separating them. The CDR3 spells CSARDTEGTDTQYF. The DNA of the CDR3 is TGCAGTGCTAGAGATACCGAAGGGACAGATACGCAGTATTTT.

In DNA, the CDR3 is TGTGCCAGCAGAAAAATGAGGACAGGGGATTACGAGCAGTACTTC. As protein: CASRKMRTGDYEQYF. This chain uses TRBV27 with TRBJ2-7, with 9 positions matching TRBD1. Unmatched junction bases numbered 10, after V lost 6 bases and J lost 4 bases. The CDR3 has 15 amino acids. Germline loops: CDR1 MNHEY, CDR2 SMNVEV (reference sequence).

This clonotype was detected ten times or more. The CDR3 DNA follows: TGTGCCAGCAGCTTTGACTACGAGCAGTACTTC. It specifies CASSFDYEQYF. This rearrangement joins TRBV11-1 to TRBJ2-7; D is unclear. The CDR3 runs 11 residues. V lost 3 bases and J lost 3, with 3 bases in between. Germline assignment: CDR1 SGHAT and CDR2 FQDESV (reference sequence).

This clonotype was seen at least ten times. CDR3 amino acids: CASSLEQTTDTQYF. The DNA for the CDR3 is TGCGCCAGCAGCTTGGAACAGACCACAGATACGCAGTATTTT. The V call is TRBV5-1, the J call TRBJ2-3; no clear D gene. Germline CDR1 is SGHRS and CDR2 is YFSETQ. V lost 0 bases, J lost 2 bases, and 7 bases lay in between. The CDR3 consists of 14 residues.